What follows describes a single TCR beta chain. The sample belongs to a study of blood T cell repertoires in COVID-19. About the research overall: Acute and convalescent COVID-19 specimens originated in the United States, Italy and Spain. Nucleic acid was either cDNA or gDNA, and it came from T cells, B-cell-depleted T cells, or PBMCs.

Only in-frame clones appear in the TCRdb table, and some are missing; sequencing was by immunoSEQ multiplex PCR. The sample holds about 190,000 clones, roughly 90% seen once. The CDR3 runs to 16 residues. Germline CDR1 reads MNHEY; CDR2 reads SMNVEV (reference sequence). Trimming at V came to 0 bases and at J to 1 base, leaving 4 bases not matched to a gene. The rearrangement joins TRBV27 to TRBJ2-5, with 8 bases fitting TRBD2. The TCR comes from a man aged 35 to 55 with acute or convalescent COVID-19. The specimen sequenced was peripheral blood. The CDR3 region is CASSLSSGDAQETQYF. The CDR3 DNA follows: TGTGCCAGCAGTTTATCTAGCGGGGACGCCCAAGAGACCCAGTACTTC.